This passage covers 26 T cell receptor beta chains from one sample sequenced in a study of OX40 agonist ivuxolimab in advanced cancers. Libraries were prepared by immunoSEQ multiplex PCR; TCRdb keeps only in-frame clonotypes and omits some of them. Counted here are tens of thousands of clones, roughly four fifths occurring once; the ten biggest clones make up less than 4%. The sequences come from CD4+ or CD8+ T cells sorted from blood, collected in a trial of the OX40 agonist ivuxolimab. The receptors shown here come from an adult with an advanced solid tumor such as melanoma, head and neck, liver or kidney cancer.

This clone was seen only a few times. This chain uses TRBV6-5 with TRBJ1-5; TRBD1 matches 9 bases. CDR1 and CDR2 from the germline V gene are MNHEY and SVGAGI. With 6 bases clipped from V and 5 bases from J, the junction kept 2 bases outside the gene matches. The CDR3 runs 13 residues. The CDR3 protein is CASSRTGDQPQHF. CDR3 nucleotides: TGTGCCAGCAGCCGGACAGGGGATCAGCCCCAGCATTTT.

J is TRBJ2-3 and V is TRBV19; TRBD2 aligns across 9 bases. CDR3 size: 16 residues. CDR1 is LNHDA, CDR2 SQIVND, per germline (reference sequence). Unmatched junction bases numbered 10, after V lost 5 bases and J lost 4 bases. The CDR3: CASSAFSGGGADTQYF. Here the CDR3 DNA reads TGTGCCAGTAGTGCTTTTAGCGGGGGTGGTGCAGATACGCAGTATTTT.

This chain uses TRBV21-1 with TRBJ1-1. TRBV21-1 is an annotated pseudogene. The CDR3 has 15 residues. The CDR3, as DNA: TGTGCCAGCTTTTACCGGGGGGTTGAGGACACTGAAGCTTTCTTT. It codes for CASFYRGVEDTEAFF.

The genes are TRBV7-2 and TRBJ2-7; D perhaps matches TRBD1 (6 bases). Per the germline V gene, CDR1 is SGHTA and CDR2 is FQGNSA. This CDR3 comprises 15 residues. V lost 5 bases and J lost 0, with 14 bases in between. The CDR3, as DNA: TGTGCCAGCAGCCCAGGGGCGATGAGCTCCTACGAGCAGTACTTC. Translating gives CASSPGAMSSYEQYF.

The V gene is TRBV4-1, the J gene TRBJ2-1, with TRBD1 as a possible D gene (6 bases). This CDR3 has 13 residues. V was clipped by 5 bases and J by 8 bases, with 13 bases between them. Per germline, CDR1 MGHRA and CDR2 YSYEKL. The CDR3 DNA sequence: TGCGCCAGCAGCAGGGGGACCTGGGATGAGCAGTTCTTC. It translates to CASSRGTWDEQFF.

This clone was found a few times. For the CDR3, the DNA is TGTGCCAGCAGACCCGACAGCGGAGGGAGAAACACCATATATTTT. Amino acid sequence: CASRPDSGGRNTIYF. The rearrangement links TRBV6-6 to TRBJ1-3; the D gene is possibly TRBD1 (5 bases). V lost 6 bases and J lost 5, with 17 bases in between. CDR1 and CDR2 (germline): MNHNY, SVGAGI (reference sequence). The CDR3 length is 15 residues.

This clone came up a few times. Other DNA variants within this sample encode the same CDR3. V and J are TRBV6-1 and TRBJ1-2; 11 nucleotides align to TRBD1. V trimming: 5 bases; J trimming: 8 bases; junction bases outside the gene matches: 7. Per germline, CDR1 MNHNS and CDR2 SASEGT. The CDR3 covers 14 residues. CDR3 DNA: TGTGCCAGCAGTACCTGGGGACAGGGGGGCGGCTACACCTTC. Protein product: CASSTWGQGGGYTF.

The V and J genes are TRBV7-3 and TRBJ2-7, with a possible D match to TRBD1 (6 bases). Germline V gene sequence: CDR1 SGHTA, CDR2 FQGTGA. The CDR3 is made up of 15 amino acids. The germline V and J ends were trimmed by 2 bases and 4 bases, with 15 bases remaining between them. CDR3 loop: CASSLVAGGGYEQYF. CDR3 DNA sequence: TGTGCCAGCAGCTTAGTAGCTGGGGGCGGTTACGAGCAGTACTTC.

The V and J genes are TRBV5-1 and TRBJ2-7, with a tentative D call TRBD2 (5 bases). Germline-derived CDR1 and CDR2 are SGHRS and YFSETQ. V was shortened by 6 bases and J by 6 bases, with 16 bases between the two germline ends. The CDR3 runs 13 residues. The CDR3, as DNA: TGCGCCAGCACCGAAAGGGCAGAGGGCGAGCAGTACTTC. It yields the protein CASTERAEGEQYF.

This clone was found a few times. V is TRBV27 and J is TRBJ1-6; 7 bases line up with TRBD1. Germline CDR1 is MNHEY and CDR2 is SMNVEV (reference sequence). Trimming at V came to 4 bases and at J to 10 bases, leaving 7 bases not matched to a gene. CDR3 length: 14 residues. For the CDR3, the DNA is TGTGCCAGCAGTTATGACAGGGAGGAATCACCCCTCCACTTT. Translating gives CASSYDREESPLHF.

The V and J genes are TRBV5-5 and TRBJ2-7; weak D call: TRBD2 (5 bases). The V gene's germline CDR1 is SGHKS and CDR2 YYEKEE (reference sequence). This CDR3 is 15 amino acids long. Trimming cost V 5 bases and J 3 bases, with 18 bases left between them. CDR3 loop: CASRPRGFEGYEQYF. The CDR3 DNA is TGTGCCAGCAGGCCCAGAGGATTCGAGGGCTACGAGCAGTACTTC.

The chain's CDR3 is CASSQEVQETQYF. The CDR3 coding sequence is TGTGCCAGCAGCCAAGAGGTCCAAGAGACCCAGTACTTC. V and J are TRBV4-2 and TRBJ2-5, with D hard to call. Trimming left V 0 bases short and J 1 base short, with 3 bases between. Germline V gene lookup returns CDR1 LGHNA and CDR2 YNFKEQ. The CDR3 covers 13 residues.

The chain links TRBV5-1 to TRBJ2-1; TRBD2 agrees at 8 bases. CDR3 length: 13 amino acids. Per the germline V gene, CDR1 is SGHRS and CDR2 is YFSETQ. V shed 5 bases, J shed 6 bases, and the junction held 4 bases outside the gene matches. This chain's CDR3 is CASRVAGGNEQFF. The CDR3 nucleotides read TGCGCCAGCAGGGTGGCGGGGGGCAATGAGCAGTTCTTC.

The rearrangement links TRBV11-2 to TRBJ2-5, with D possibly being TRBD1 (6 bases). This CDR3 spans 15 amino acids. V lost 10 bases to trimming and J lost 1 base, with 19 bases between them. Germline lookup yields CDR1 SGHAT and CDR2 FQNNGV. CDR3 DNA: TGTGCCACTACCGACGTGGGCAGGGGCCAAGAGACCCAGTACTTC. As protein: CATTDVGRGQETQYF.

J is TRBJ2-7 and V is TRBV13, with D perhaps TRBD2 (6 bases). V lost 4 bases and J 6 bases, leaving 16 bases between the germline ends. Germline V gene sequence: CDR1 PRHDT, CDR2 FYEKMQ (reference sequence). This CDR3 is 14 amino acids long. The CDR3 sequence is CASSSRLGLAEQYF. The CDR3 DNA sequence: TGTGCCAGCAGCTCCAGACTAGGTCTCGCCGAGCAGTACTTC.

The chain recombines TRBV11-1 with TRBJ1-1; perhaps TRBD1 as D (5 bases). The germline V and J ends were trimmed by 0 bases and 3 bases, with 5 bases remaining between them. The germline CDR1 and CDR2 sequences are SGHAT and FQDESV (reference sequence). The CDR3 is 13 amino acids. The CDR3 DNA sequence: TGTGCCAGCAGCTTAGCAGGGGACACTGAAGCTTTCTTT. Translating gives CASSLAGDTEAFF.

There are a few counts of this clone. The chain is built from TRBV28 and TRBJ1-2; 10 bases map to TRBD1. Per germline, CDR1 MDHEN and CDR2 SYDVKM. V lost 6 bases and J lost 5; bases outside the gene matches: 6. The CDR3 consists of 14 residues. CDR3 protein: CASRPPGQGYGYTF. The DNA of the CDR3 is TGTGCCAGCAGACCGCCGGGACAGGGGTATGGCTACACCTTC.

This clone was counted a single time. The CDR3 loop reads CASSQTAVSTDTQYF. The CDR3 DNA reads TGTGCCAGTAGTCAAACTGCGGTCAGCACAGATACGCAGTATTTT. The V call is TRBV19, the J call TRBJ2-3; D call uncertain. V lost 5 bases and J 0 bases, leaving 12 bases between the germline ends. Germline lookup yields CDR1 LNHDA and CDR2 SQIVND (reference sequence). This CDR3 has 15 residues.

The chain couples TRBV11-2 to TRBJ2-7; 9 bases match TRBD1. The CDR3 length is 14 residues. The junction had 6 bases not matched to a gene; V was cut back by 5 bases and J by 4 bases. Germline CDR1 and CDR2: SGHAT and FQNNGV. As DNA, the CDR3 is TGTGCCAGCAGCCCCGGGACAGGGAGGTACGAGCAGTACTTC. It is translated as CASSPGTGRYEQYF.

The CDR3 bases are TGTGCCAGCAGCGTAGGGCCTAGCGGGGGGGCCCTGTATTTT. It encodes CASSVGPSGGALYF. This rearrangement joins TRBV9 to TRBJ2-3; the match to TRBD2 covers 12 bases. There are 14 residues in the CDR3. Trimming cost V 0 bases and J 14 bases; bases outside gene matches: 7. Germline assignment: CDR1 SGDLS and CDR2 YYNGEE.

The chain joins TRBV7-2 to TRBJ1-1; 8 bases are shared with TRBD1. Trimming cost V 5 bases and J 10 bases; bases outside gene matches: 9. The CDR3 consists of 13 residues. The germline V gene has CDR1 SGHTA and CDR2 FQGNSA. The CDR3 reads CASSPDRGFGAFF. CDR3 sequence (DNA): TGTGCCAGCAGCCCCGACAGGGGATTTGGAGCTTTCTTT.

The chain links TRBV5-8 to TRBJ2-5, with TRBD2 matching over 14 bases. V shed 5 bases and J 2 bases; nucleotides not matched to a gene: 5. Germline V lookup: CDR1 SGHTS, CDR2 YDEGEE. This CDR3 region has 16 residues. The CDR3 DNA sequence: TGTGCCAGCAGACCCGGGACTAGCGGGGGACAAGAGACCCAGTACTTC. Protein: CASRPGTSGGQETQYF.

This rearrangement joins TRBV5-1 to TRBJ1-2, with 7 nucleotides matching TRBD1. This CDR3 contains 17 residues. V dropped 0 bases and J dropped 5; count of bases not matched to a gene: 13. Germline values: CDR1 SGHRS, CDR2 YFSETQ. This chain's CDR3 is CASSLGPRDSSGYGYTF. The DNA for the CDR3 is TGCGCCAGCAGCTTGGGGCCCCGGGACAGCTCGGGGTATGGCTACACCTTC.

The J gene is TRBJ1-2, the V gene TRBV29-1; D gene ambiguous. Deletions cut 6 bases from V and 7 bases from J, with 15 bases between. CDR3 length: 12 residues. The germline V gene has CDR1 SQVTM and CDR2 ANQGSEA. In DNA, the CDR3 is TGCAGCGTCGGTGGGGTTTCAGGTGGCTACACCTTC. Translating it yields CSVGGVSGGYTF.

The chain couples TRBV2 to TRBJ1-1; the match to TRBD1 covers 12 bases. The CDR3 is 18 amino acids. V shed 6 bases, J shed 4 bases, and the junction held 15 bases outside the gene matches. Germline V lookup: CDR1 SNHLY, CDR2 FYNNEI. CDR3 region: CASSPLPPGQGAGTEAFF. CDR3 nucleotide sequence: TGTGCCAGCAGCCCTCTTCCTCCGGGACAGGGGGCGGGCACTGAAGCTTTCTTT.

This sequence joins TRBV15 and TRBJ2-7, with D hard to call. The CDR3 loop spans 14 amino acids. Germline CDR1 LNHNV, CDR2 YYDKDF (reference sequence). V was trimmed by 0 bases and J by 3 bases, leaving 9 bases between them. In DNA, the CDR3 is TGTGCCACCAGCAGAGATGGGGTGGTCTACGAGCAGTACTTC. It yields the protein CATSRDGVVYEQYF. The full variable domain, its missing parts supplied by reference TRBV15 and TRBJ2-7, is DAMVIQNPRYQVTQFGKPVTLSCSQTLNHNVMYWYQQKSSQAPKLLFHYYDKDFNNEADTPDNFQSRRPNTSFCFLDIRSPGLGDTAMYLCATSRDGVVYEQYFGPGTRLTVT.